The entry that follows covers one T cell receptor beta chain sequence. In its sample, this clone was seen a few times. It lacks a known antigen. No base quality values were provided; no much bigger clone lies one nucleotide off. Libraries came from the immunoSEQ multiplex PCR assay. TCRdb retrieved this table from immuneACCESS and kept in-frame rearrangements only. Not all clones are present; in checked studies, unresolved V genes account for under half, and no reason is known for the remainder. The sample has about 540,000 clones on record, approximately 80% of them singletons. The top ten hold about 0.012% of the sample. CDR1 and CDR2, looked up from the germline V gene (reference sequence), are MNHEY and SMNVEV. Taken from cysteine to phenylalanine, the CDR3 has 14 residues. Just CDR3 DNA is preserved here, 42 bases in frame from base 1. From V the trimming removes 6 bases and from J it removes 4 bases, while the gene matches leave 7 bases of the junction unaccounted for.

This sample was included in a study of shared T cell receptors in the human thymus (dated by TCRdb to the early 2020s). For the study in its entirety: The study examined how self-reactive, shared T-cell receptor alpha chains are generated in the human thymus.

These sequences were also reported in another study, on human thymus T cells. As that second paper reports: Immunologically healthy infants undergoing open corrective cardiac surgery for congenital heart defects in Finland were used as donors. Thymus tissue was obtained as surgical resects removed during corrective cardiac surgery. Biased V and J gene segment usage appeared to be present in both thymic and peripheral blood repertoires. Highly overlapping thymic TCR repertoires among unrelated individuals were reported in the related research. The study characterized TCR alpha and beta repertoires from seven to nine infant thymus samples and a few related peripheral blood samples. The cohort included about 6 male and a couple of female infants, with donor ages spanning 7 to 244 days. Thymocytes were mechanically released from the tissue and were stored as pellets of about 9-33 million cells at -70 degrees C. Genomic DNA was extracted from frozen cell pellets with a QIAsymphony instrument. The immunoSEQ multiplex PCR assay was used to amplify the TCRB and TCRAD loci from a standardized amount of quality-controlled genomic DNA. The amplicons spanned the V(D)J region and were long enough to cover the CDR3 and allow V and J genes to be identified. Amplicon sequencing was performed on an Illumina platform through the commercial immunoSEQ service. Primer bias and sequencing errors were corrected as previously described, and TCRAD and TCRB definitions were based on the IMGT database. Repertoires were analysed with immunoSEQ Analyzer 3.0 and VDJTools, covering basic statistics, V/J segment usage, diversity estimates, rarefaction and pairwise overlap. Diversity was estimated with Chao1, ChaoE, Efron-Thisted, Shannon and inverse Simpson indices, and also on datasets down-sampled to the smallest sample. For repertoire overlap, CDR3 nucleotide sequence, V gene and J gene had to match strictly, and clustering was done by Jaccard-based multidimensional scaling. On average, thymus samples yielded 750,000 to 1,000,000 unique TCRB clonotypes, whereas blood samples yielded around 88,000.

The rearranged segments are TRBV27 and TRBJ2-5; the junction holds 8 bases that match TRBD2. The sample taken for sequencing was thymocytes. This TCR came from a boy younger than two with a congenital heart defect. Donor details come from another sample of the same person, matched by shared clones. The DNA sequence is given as TGTGCCAGCAGCTTCAGCGGGAGCCGAGAGACCCAGTACTTC. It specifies CASSFSGSRETQYF.